This T cell receptor (beta chain) is drawn from a study of blood T cell repertoires in COVID-19. As processed by the authors: From reference gene primer amplification, estimates of nucleated cell counts were derived. Sequencing used immunoSEQ multiplex PCR; TCRdb keeps in-frame clones, though not all of them. The DNA gave D and trimming, while V, J and clone size come from that table. Of about 190,000 clones in the sample, 80% to 90% were seen once. This sequence originates from an elderly woman with COVID-19, enrolled during active disease. The sample comprised peripheral blood.

DNA of the CDR3: TGTGCCAGCAGTTCGCCCATAGGGGCTGGAAACACCATATATTTT. Translation: CASSSPIGAGNTIYF. The chain couples TRBV28 to TRBJ1-3; D possibly corresponds to TRBD1 (5 bases). CDR3 length: 15 residues. Trimming took 4 bases from V and 2 from J, leaving 12 bases between them. From germline, CDR1 is MDHEN and CDR2 SYDVKM. The full variable domain, with the rest looked up from reference TRBV28 and TRBJ1-3, is DVKVTQSSRYLVKRTGEKVFLECVQDMDHENMFWYRQDPGLGLRLIYFSYDVKMKEKGDIPEGYSVSREKKERFSLILESASTNQTSMYLCASSSPIGAGNTIYFGEGSWLTVV.